Below are 11 T cell receptor beta chains sequenced from a single sample in a study of blood T cell repertoires in COVID-19. TCRdb's copy holds only in-frame clones and misses some; the assay was immunoSEQ multiplex PCR. The table shows 200,000 to 300,000 clones, with approximately 86% occurring only once. Sequencing was performed on peripheral blood. All receptors come from a man aged 30-40 years with active or convalescent COVID-19.

This clone has only a few counts. V is TRBV28 and J is TRBJ1-5; tentative D call: TRBD1 (6 bases). Germline V CDR1 and CDR2: MDHEN, SYDVKM. This CDR3 spans 15 amino acids. Between the trimmed V and J ends, which lost 3 bases and 3 bases, there was a span of 12 bases. CDR3 coding DNA: TGTGCCAGCAGTTTGGGGGGGCGTTTCAATCAGCCCCAGCATTTT. Its translation is CASSLGGRFNQPQHF.

V is TRBV29-1 and J is TRBJ1-4, with no clear D. CDR3 length: 12 amino acids. CDR1 SQVTM and CDR2 ANQGSEA come from the germline V gene. V lost 4 bases and J 4 bases, leaving 7 bases between the germline ends. CDR3 coding DNA: TGCAGCGTTGCCCTCTATAATGAAAAACTGTTTTTT. This translates into CSVALYNEKLFF.

The rearrangement joins TRBV6-5 to TRBJ1-1; D gene unclear. The V end lost 7 bases, the J end lost 4 bases, and 7 bases lay between the germline ends. Germline V gene data show CDR1 as MNHEY and CDR2 as SVGAGI. The CDR3 loop spans 11 amino acids. The CDR3 coding sequence is TGTGCCAGCATGAGAGGCACTGAAGCTTTCTTT. It yields the protein CASMRGTEAFF.

This rearrangement joins TRBV14 to TRBJ2-1, with 11 nucleotides matching TRBD2. Germline V lookup: CDR1 SGHDN, CDR2 FVKESK. The CDR3 is 15 amino acids. V trimming: 6 bases; J trimming: 6 bases; junction bases outside the gene matches: 7. CDR3 sequence reads: CASRPTSGGGNEQFF. The DNA for the CDR3 is TGTGCCAGCAGGCCTACTAGCGGGGGTGGCAATGAGCAGTTCTTC.

The gene calls are TRBV19 and TRBJ1-1; 10 nucleotides align to TRBD1. Per germline, CDR1 LNHDA and CDR2 SQIVND (reference sequence). The ends lost 8 bases at V and 5 bases at J; junction bases unmatched: 5. CDR3 length equals 13 residues. In DNA, the CDR3 is TGTGCCAGTCAGACAGGGGGCGAAACTGAAGCTTTCTTT. Translation gives CASQTGGETEAFF. The variable domain in full, completed from reference TRBV19 and TRBJ1-1, reads DGGITQSPKYLFRKEGQNVTLSCEQNLNHDAMYWYRQDPGQGLRLIYYSQIVNDFQKGDIAEGYSVSREKKESFPLTVTSAQKNPTAFYLCASQTGGETEAFFGQGTRLTVV.

V is TRBV28 and J is TRBJ1-1; possible D gene TRBD1, 6 bases. The CDR3 covers 14 residues. Germline CDR1 reads MDHEN; CDR2 reads SYDVKM. V was clipped by 7 bases and J by 6 bases, with 18 bases between them. This chain's CDR3 is CASNSGDPFPEAFF. The CDR3 DNA is TGTGCCAGCAACTCAGGGGACCCATTTCCTGAAGCTTTCTTT.

This chain links TRBV13 with TRBJ1-4; 10 nucleotides align to TRBD1. J gave up 4 bases and V 4 bases, and 9 bases lay outside the gene matches. Per germline, CDR1 PRHDT and CDR2 FYEKMQ (reference sequence). The CDR3 consists of 17 residues. Here the CDR3 reads CASSSPRGTGDNEKLFF. The CDR3 region has the DNA TGTGCCAGCAGCTCCCCTAGGGGGACAGGGGATAATGAAAAACTGTTTTTT.

The rearrangement links TRBV6-5 to TRBJ1-2; 9 bases align to TRBD1. With V trimmed by 6 bases and J by 5 bases, 7 bases remained unmatched. The CDR3 covers 14 residues. Germline loops: CDR1 MNHEY, CDR2 SVGAGI. CDR3 nucleotides: TGTGCCAGCAGAGAGACAGGGGGGGCTTATGGCTACACCTTC. Residues: CASRETGGAYGYTF.

V usage is TRBV29-1 and J usage is TRBJ1-3; D is perhaps TRBD1 (6 bases). Trimming took 3 bases from V and 2 from J, leaving 11 bases between them. The CDR3 is 14 residues long. The germline V gene encodes CDR1 SQVTM and CDR2 ANQGSEA. The CDR3 region has the DNA TGCAGCGTTGATGTGGGGGCGGCTGGAAACACCATATATTTT. Its translation: CSVDVGAAGNTIYF.

This chain links TRBV10-3 with TRBJ1-3; 9 bases fit TRBD1. Per germline, CDR1 ENHRY and CDR2 SYGVKD. V was pared by 4 bases and J by 7 bases, with 5 bases of the junction left unmatched. The CDR3 loop spans 14 amino acids. The CDR3 sequence is CAISAPTGGNTIYF. Here the CDR3 DNA reads TGTGCCATCAGTGCCCCGACAGGGGGGAACACCATATATTTT.

The chain employs TRBV11-2 and TRBJ1-5, with a weak D call TRBD1 (5 bases). Trimming removed 1 base from V and 3 bases from J, with 13 bases in between. The germline V gene encodes CDR1 SGHAT and CDR2 FQNNGV. CDR3 length: 16 amino acids. The CDR3 region is CASSLGSGHTNQPQHF. CDR3 in DNA: TGTGCCAGCAGCTTAGGATCAGGACACACCAATCAGCCCCAGCATTTT.